The 20 T cell receptor beta chains below all came from one sample that was sequenced in a study of T cell responses to AZD1222 COVID-19 vaccine. Assay used: immunoSEQ multiplex PCR; TCRdb lists only in-frame clones, some missing. The sample has approximately 99,000 clones, 70% to 90% seen once. The sample was peripheral blood, taken on day 0 of AZD1222 vaccination. Receptors originate from an adult in good health.

J is TRBJ1-2 and V is TRBV25-1, with a tentative D call TRBD1 (6 bases). Germline V gene data show CDR1 as MGHDK and CDR2 as SYGVNS. V was trimmed by 0 bases and J by 7 bases, leaving 6 bases between them. The CDR3 has 12 residues. DNA of the CDR3: TGTGCCAGCAGTGAATACAGGGGTGGCTACACCTTC. It encodes CASSEYRGGYTF.

J is TRBJ1-6 and V is TRBV9, with D unresolved. The CDR3 totals 16 residues. The germline CDR1 and CDR2 sequences are SGDLS and YYNGEE. The ends were cut back, 4 bases at V and 7 bases at J, with 18 bases in the middle. The DNA for the CDR3 is TGTGCCAGCAGCCTATTGGGAGACGCGGTGAATTCACCCCTCCACTTT. Amino acids: CASSLLGDAVNSPLHF.

Comment on this clone: Mismatch with germline at one junction end may stem from a read error. The rearrangement uses TRBV5-1 and TRBJ2-1; the D gene could be TRBD1 or TRBD2 (5 bases each). Germline V gene data show CDR1 as SGHRS and CDR2 as YFSETQ. This CDR3 region has 16 residues. The CDR3 is CASSFGGGSSYNEQFF. CDR3 in DNA: TGTGCCAGCAGCTTCGGTGGGGGTAGCTCCTACAATGAGCAGTTCTTC.

The sample holds a few counts of this clone. V is TRBV6-2 or TRBV6-3 and J is TRBJ1-6, with D maybe TRBD1 (6 bases). V was pared by 5 bases and J by 5 bases, with 16 bases between. The CDR3 covers 16 residues. The germline gives CDR1 MNHEY, CDR2 SVGEGT. The CDR3 reads CASSTVRGAHNSPLHF. In nucleotides, the CDR3 is TGTGCCAGCAGTACCGTCCGGGGGGCCCATAATTCACCCCTCCACTTT.

The chain uses TRBV19 and TRBJ1-1; D remains ambiguous. This CDR3 spans 12 amino acids. With 1 base removed from V and 1 base from J, the gap between germline ends came to 1 base. Germline-derived CDR1 and CDR2 are LNHDA and SQIVND (reference sequence). The CDR3 DNA is TGTGCCAGTAGTATAGGGAACACTGAAGCTTTCTTT. Translated, it gives CASSIGNTEAFF.

This clone has a handful of counts. The chain joins TRBV2 to TRBJ1-6; D not certain. The CDR3 covers 15 residues. In germline, CDR1 is SNHLY, CDR2 FYNNEI. V lost 3 bases to trimming and J lost 10 bases, with 16 bases between them. As DNA, the CDR3 is TGTGCCAGCAGTGAGAGGAGCCGCTATGGGTCACCCCTCCACTTT. It codes for CASSERSRYGSPLHF. The full variable domain, with the rest looked up from reference TRBV2 and TRBJ1-6, is EPEVTQTPSHQVTQMGQEVILRCVPISNHLYFYWYRQILGQKVEFLVSFYNNEISEKSEIFDDQFSVERPDGSNFTLKIRSTKLEDSAMYFCASSERSRYGSPLHFGNGTRLTVT.

The CDR3 here is CASSTLRRQAGLAGGPSEQFF. The CDR3 nucleotides are TGTGCCAGTAGTACACTTCGAAGGCAGGCGGGACTAGCGGGAGGGCCTAGTGAGCAGTTCTTC. V usage is TRBV19 and J usage is TRBJ2-1, with 16 bases fitting TRBD2. V dropped 4 bases and J dropped 9; count of bases not matched to a gene: 21. The CDR3 totals 21 residues. Per the germline V gene, CDR1 is LNHDA and CDR2 is SQIVND (reference sequence).

The chain links TRBV24-1 to TRBJ2-3; D possibly corresponds to TRBD1 (6 bases). The CDR3 runs to 20 residues. V was trimmed by 1 base and J by 0 bases, leaving 22 bases between them. Germline CDR1 is KGHDR and CDR2 is SFDVKD. The CDR3 loop is CATSDLVGLQGETSTDTQYF. The CDR3 DNA reads as TGTGCCACCAGTGATTTAGTTGGGCTACAGGGAGAGACTAGCACAGATACGCAGTATTTT.

The V call is TRBV27, the J call TRBJ2-1; perhaps D is TRBD1 or TRBD2 (6 bases each). Germline loops: CDR1 MNHEY, CDR2 SMNVEV (reference sequence). This CDR3 region has 14 residues. V dropped 4 bases and J dropped 8 bases, with 15 bases sitting between them. CDR3 coding DNA: TGTGCCAGCAGTTCCGCCAGGGGAGGAGATGAGCAGTTCTTC. This encodes CASSSARGGDEQFF.

V usage is TRBV19 and J usage is TRBJ2-3, with 7 nucleotides matching TRBD1. The J segment lost 0 bases and the V segment lost 8 bases, leaving 5 bases of the junction unmatched. The length of the CDR3 is 14 residues. In germline, CDR1 is LNHDA, CDR2 SQIVND (reference sequence). CDR3 bases: TGTGCCAGTCAGACAGGGAAGAGCACAGATACGCAGTATTTT. Its translation: CASQTGKSTDTQYF.

The chain carries TRBV7-2 and TRBJ2-3, with TRBD2 identical over 10 bases. Germline CDR1 and CDR2: SGHTA and FQGNSA. The CDR3 is 18 residues long. J was trimmed by 4 bases and V by 2 bases; bases with no gene match: 12. CDR3 sequence (DNA): TGTGCCAGCAGCTTAATGCTTCTAGCGGGAGTGGTGTCAGATACGCAGTATTTT. Protein: CASSLMLLAGVVSDTQYF.

V and J are TRBV7-9 and TRBJ1-2; 7 bases match TRBD1. CDR1 SEHNR and CDR2 FQNEAQ come from the germline V gene (reference sequence). The CDR3 length is 14 residues. The junction had 4 bases not matched to a gene; V was cut back by 4 bases and J by 2 bases. CDR3 sequence reads: CASSSWTGNYGYTF. The CDR3 DNA reads TGTGCCAGCAGCTCGTGGACAGGAAACTATGGCTACACCTTC.

The chain is built from TRBV11-3 and TRBJ2-3; D may be TRBD2 (7 bases). This CDR3 is built from 16 residues. CDR1 is SGHNT, CDR2 YENEEA, per germline. The ends were cut back, 5 bases at V and 4 bases at J, with 19 bases in the middle. DNA for the CDR3: TGTGCCAGCAGCCCTCGACCGGGGGCGGGGGCAGATACGCAGTATTTT. Translation: CASSPRPGAGADTQYF. Full variable domain (missing parts from reference TRBV11-3 and TRBJ2-3): EAGVVQSPRYKIIEKKQPVAFWCNPISGHNTLYWYLQNLGQGPELLIRYENEEAVDDSQLPKDRFSAERLKGVDSTLKIQPAELGDSAVYLCASSPRPGAGADTQYFGPGTRLTVL.

The chain carries TRBV4-3 and TRBJ1-5; no firm D call. The CDR3 runs to 14 residues. The V gene lost 4 bases and the J gene lost 4 bases, with 11 bases spanning the gap. Germline V CDR1 and CDR2: LGHNA, YSLEER. CDR3 sequence reads: CASSPSMGNQPQHF. The CDR3 DNA reads TGCGCCAGCAGCCCCTCCATGGGAAATCAGCCCCAGCATTTT.

The chain joins TRBV5-6 to TRBJ1-6; D ambiguous. The CDR3 loop spans 12 amino acids. Germline V gene lookup returns CDR1 SGHDT and CDR2 YYEEEE. Trimming stripped 1 base from V and 9 bases from J, with 5 bases between. CDR3 in DNA: TGTGCCAGCAGCTTGTTTTCTTCACCCCTCCACTTT. Amino acid sequence: CASSLFSSPLHF.

The J gene is TRBJ2-1, the V gene TRBV19, with 8 bases identical to TRBD2. Germline loops: CDR1 LNHDA, CDR2 SQIVND (reference sequence). V lost 11 bases to trimming and J lost 9 bases; unmatched junction nucleotides: 18. The CDR3 runs 15 residues. The CDR3 bases are TGTGCCCTCCTCACCCCAATGCGGGAGGTGAGTGAGCAGTTCTTC. Its translation: CALLTPMREVSEQFF.

A single count supports this clone. J is TRBJ1-2 and V is TRBV5-4, with D perhaps TRBD1 (6 bases). The CDR3 has 15 residues. The germline V gene encodes CDR1 SGHNT and CDR2 YYREEE (reference sequence). V was pared by 4 bases and J by 5 bases, with 18 bases between. Here the CDR3 DNA reads TGTGCCAGCAGCCCGCACGAAGGGGGGGTTTATGGCTACACCTTC. This codes for CASSPHEGGVYGYTF.

V is TRBV29-1 and J is TRBJ2-7; D gene uncertain. Trimming took off 4 bases at V and 4 bases at J, with 8 bases between the two ends. Germline values: CDR1 SQVTM, CDR2 ANQGSEA. There are 11 residues in the CDR3. Here the CDR3 DNA reads TGCAGCGTTGTTTTGGGTTACGAGCAGTACGTC. Translation: CSVVLGYEQYV.

J is TRBJ2-5 and V is TRBV7-9, with 7 positions matching TRBD1. The CDR3 is 15 amino acids. V dropped 3 bases and J dropped 1; count of bases not matched to a gene: 5. In germline, CDR1 is SEHNR, CDR2 FQNEAQ (reference sequence). The CDR3 bases are TGTGCCAGCAGCTTGGACAGGCTGCCCCAAGAGACCCAGTACTTC. This sequence encodes CASSLDRLPQETQYF.

The J gene is TRBJ2-2, the V gene TRBV6-2 or TRBV6-3; D remains unclear. Germline values: CDR1 MNHEY, CDR2 SVGEGT. V lost 2 bases to trimming and J lost 3 bases, with 13 bases between them. This CDR3 spans 16 amino acids. This CDR3 is CASSYPTSGYTGELFF. As DNA, the CDR3 is TGTGCCAGCAGTTACCCGACAAGTGGGTACACCGGGGAGCTGTTTTTT.